One and the same sample provided the 9 T cell receptor delta chains below, sequenced in a study of gamma-delta T cells after stem cell transplantation. TCRdb re-called the RT-PCR reads with CATT. The sample includes thousands of delta-chain clones, approximately 1.5% of them seen just once. What was sequenced was gamma-delta T cells. These TCRs come from a human donor. It is not recorded whose cells these are; they may come from a transplant donor.

On this clone itself: A single base is all that separates this from a far larger clone, so a read error is likely. This CDR3 is also generated by other DNA sequences in the sample. The V gene is TRDV2, the J gene TRDJ1, with 10 bases fitting TRDD3. The CDR3 contains 20 residues. CDR1 is GEAIGNYY, CDR2 EKD, per germline. V gave up 1 base and J gave up 2 bases; unmatched junction bases: 18. This chain's CDR3 is CACDTVYGGDTRGATDKLIF. CDR3 DNA sequence: TGTGCCTGTGACACGGTCTATGGGGGGGATACGCGGGGGGCAACCGATAAACTCATCTTT.

By share, this clone counts as large (0.1 to 1%). Different DNA sequences within this sample yield the same CDR3. V is TRDV2 and J is TRDJ3; D possibly corresponds to TRDD3 (6 bases). Germline CDR1 and CDR2: GEAIGNYY and EKD. V lost 0 bases, J lost 2 bases, and 22 bases lay in between. This CDR3 region has 21 residues. This CDR3 reads CACDTAERGRDNPWDTRQMFF. Written as DNA, the CDR3 is TGTGCCTGTGACACCGCGGAGAGAGGGAGGGATAACCCCTGGGACACCCGACAGATGTTTTTC.

This clone came up a few times. V and J are TRDV2 and TRDJ1; 9 positions agree with TRDD3. There are 17 residues in the CDR3. Germline V gene sequence: CDR1 GEAIGNYY, CDR2 EKD. V was clipped by 2 bases and J by 3 bases; unmatched bases: 12. CDR3 bases: TGTGCCTGTGACATACTGGGGGAGGAGTGGGGTCCCGATAAACTCATCTTT. Its translation is CACDILGEEWGPDKLIF.

By sample share, this clone is medium-sized. With a far larger clone one base away, a read error is the likely cause. Other DNA sequences in this sample translate to the same CDR3. This sequence joins TRDV2 and TRDJ3, with 11 nucleotides matching TRDD3. V lost 2 bases, J lost 2 bases, and 4 bases stayed unmatched. This CDR3 contains 18 residues. Germline CDR1 reads GEAIGNYY; CDR2 reads EKD. The CDR3 region has the DNA TGTGCCTGTGACATACTGGGGGATAGCACCTGGGACACCCGACAGATGTTTTTC. Amino acids: CACDILGDSTWDTRQMFF.

In this sample, this clone turned up a few times. One base separates it from a far larger clone, so it is likely a read error. Other DNA sequences in this sample translate to the same CDR3. This chain connects TRDV2 to TRDJ1; the D gene is possibly TRDD2 (5 bases). The V gene's germline CDR1 is GEAIGNYY and CDR2 EKD. V gave up 0 bases and J gave up 2 bases, with 12 bases separating them. The CDR3 runs to 15 residues. In DNA form, the CDR3 reads TGTGCCTGTGACACCATTGGCCTTCATACCGATAAACTCATCTTT. This translates into CACDTIGLHTDKLIF.

The CDR3 loop is CACDTVSTGGYVDKLIF. The CDR3 DNA is TGTGCCTGTGACACCGTTTCGACTGGGGGATATGTCGATAAACTCATCTTT. The chain joins TRDV2 to TRDJ1; 11 positions agree with TRDD3. The trim removed 0 bases at V and 4 bases at J, leaving 9 bases unmatched. Looked up from germline, CDR1 is GEAIGNYY and CDR2 is EKD. This CDR3 has 17 amino acids.

This clone was seen a few times. A read error likely explains this, since a far larger clone differs by one base. The sample holds other DNA sequences that translate to the same CDR3. The rearrangement links TRDV2 to TRDJ1; 7 nucleotides match TRDD3. The CDR3 length is 17 residues. The germline V gene has CDR1 GEAIGNYY and CDR2 EKD. The CDR3 DNA reads TGTGCCTGTGACACGGTGGGGGACCCCGAGGACACCGATAAGCTCATCTTT. Its translation: CACDTVGDPEDTDKLIF.

By share of the sample, this clone is medium-sized. Other DNA variants within this sample encode the same CDR3. The chain employs TRDV2 and TRDJ3; D is unresolved. The CDR3 runs 19 residues. Trimming shortened V by 0 bases and J by 0 bases, and 14 bases separated the two germline ends. CDR1 is GEAIGNYY, CDR2 EKD, per germline. CDR3 bases: TGTGCCTGTGACACCGTTCGGGCCCCACTCTCCTGGGACACCCGACAGATGTTTTTC. Its translation: CACDTVRAPLSWDTRQMFF.

Of note for this clone: The mismatch at residue 5 between this DNA's translation and the TCRdb protein of a much larger clone likely reflects a read error; the protein shown is translated from the DNA. The chain uses TRDV2 and TRDJ1; D might be TRDD2 (5 bases). CDR1 is GEAIGNYY and CDR2 is EKD in the germline V gene. The CDR3 covers 17 residues. V lost 3 bases and J lost 5, with 24 bases in between. In DNA, the CDR3 is TGTGCCTGTGACGCCCTCTCTTCCCTCACTTCGGGGGATAAACTCATCTTT. Protein sequence: CACDALSSLTSGDKLIF.